This is a list of T cell receptor beta chains from one sample in a study of cytomegalovirus exposure and HLA in healthy donors. Sequencing was performed with immunoSEQ multiplex PCR; in TCRdb, only in-frame clones are kept and a portion is missing. Of fewer than 110,000 clones detected, around 79% appear once; the ten largest clones hold 1.5% to 2%. Sequenced sample: PBMCs. The receptor source for this set is a woman aged 40 to 50 in good health and CMV-seronegative. CDR3s include the opening cysteine and the closing phenylalanine or tryptophan. The D gene is left open where the match is weak. Only part of the rows carry a size: once, few, many, or a class if the clone is expanded.

d_call: TRBD2
v_call: TRBV5-1
j_call: TRBJ2-2
clone_size: -
cdr3_aa: CASSPGTTNTGELFF
cdr3_nt: TGCGCCAGCAGCCCCGGGACTACCAACACCGGGGAGCTGTTTTTT

d_call: -
v_call: TRBV6-5
j_call: TRBJ1-6
clone_size: -
cdr3_aa: CASSYSGSSYNSPLHF
cdr3_nt: TGTGCCAGCAGTTACTCGGGCAGCTCCTATAATTCCCCCCTCCACTTT

d_call: -
v_call: TRBV2
j_call: TRBJ1-1
clone_size: -
cdr3_aa: CASSARGNTEAFF
cdr3_nt: TGTGCCAGCAGTGCGCGGGGGAACACTGAAGCTTTCTTT

d_call: -
v_call: TRBV6-1
j_call: TRBJ2-3
clone_size: -
cdr3_aa: CASSEAWGGTDTQYF
cdr3_nt: TGTGCCAGCAGTGAAGCTTGGGGGGGCACAGATACGCAGTATTTT

d_call: TRBD1
v_call: TRBV19
j_call: TRBJ1-5
clone_size: -
cdr3_aa: CASSSTGTGGADQPQHF
cdr3_nt: TGTGCCAGTAGTTCCACCGGGACAGGGGGAGCCGATCAGCCCCAGCATTTT

d_call: -
v_call: TRBV4-3
j_call: TRBJ1-1
clone_size: -
cdr3_aa: CASSPNRVNTEAFF
cdr3_nt: TGCGCCAGCAGCCCCAATCGGGTGAACACTGAAGCTTTCTTT

d_call: TRBD1
v_call: TRBV2
j_call: TRBJ1-4
clone_size: -
cdr3_aa: CASSEPGQGWGEKLFF
cdr3_nt: TGTGCCAGCAGCGAACCGGGACAGGGCTGGGGTGAAAAACTGTTTTTT

d_call: -
v_call: TRBV29-1
j_call: TRBJ2-3
clone_size: -
cdr3_aa: CSVDAGGSTDTQYF
cdr3_nt: TGCAGCGTTGATGCGGGTGGGAGCACAGATACGCAGTATTTT

d_call: -
v_call: TRBV4-2
j_call: TRBJ1-2
clone_size: -
cdr3_aa: CASSQEPRGFNGYTF
cdr3_nt: TGTGCCAGCAGCCAAGAACCCAGGGGCTTCAATGGCTACACCTTC

d_call: -
v_call: TRBV7-2
j_call: TRBJ2-7
clone_size: few
cdr3_aa: CASSLAAQSYEQYF
cdr3_nt: TGTGCCAGCAGCTTAGCGGCACAGTCCTACGAGCAGTACTTC

d_call: -
v_call: TRBV7-3
j_call: TRBJ1-1
clone_size: once
cdr3_aa: CASSPLGGITEAFF
cdr3_nt: TGTGCCAGCAGCCCCCTCGGGGGGATCACTGAAGCTTTCTTT

d_call: -
v_call: TRBV11-2
j_call: TRBJ2-2
clone_size: -
cdr3_aa: CASSFRVGSGTYAGELFF
cdr3_nt: TGTGCCAGCAGCTTCAGGGTAGGGTCTGGAACGTACGCCGGGGAGCTGTTTTTT

d_call: -
v_call: TRBV27
j_call: TRBJ2-7
clone_size: -
cdr3_aa: CASSLSVSLSSYEQYF
cdr3_nt: TGTGCCAGCAGTTTATCGGTCTCCCTCAGCTCCTACGAGCAGTACTTC

d_call: -
v_call: TRBV7-9
j_call: TRBJ1-3
clone_size: -
cdr3_aa: CASSHDRSISGNTIYF
cdr3_nt: TGTGCCAGCAGTCATGACAGGTCGATCTCTGGAAACACCATATATTTT

d_call: TRBD1
v_call: TRBV19
j_call: TRBJ2-4
clone_size: -
cdr3_aa: CASSTYRDRGGSLAKNIQYF
cdr3_nt: TGTGCCAGTAGTACTTATAGGGACAGGGGGGGCTCGCTAGCCAAAAACATTCAGTACTTC

d_call: TRBD1
v_call: TRBV6-5
j_call: TRBJ1-2
clone_size: few
cdr3_aa: CASSYSTGGDYGYTF
cdr3_nt: TGTGCCAGCAGTTACTCGACAGGGGGGGACTATGGCTACACCTTC

d_call: -
v_call: TRBV7-9
j_call: TRBJ1-5
clone_size: -
cdr3_aa: CSSSLGGLSNQPQHF
cdr3_nt: TGTTCCAGCAGCTTAGGCGGGTTGAGCAATCAGCCCCAGCATTTT

d_call: -
v_call: TRBV7-3
j_call: TRBJ2-2
clone_size: -
cdr3_aa: CASSLIRTGELFF
cdr3_nt: TGTGCCAGCAGCTTAATTCGGACCGGGGAGCTGTTTTTT

d_call: -
v_call: TRBV5-6
j_call: TRBJ2-4
clone_size: -
cdr3_aa: CASSLYAVGIQYF
cdr3_nt: TGTGCCAGCAGCTTGTACGCGGTCGGCATTCAGTACTTC

d_call: -
v_call: TRBV5-1
j_call: TRBJ2-7
clone_size: -
cdr3_aa: CASSLAPGSYEQYF
cdr3_nt: TGCGCCAGCAGCTTGGCTCCAGGTTCCTACGAGCAGTACTTC

d_call: TRBD2
v_call: TRBV10-3
j_call: TRBJ2-1
clone_size: -
cdr3_aa: CAISEITAGGRFDNEQFF
cdr3_nt: TGTGCCATCAGTGAGATCACAGCGGGGGGGCGATTTGACAATGAGCAGTTCTTC

d_call: TRBD2
v_call: TRBV10-3
j_call: TRBJ2-5
clone_size: -
cdr3_aa: CAIRRAGEETQYF
cdr3_nt: TGTGCCATCAGAAGAGCGGGGGAAGAGACCCAGTACTTC

d_call: -
v_call: TRBV19
j_call: TRBJ1-6
clone_size: -
cdr3_aa: CASKTTGGSPLHF
cdr3_nt: TGTGCCAGTAAAACGACCGGGGGTTCACCCCTCCACTTT

d_call: -
v_call: TRBV7-9
j_call: TRBJ2-7
clone_size: -
cdr3_aa: CASSHRDLSSYEQYF
cdr3_nt: TGTGCCAGCAGCCATCGGGACTTGAGCTCCTACGAGCAGTACTTC